The rows below give T cell receptor beta chains drawn from one sample of a study of shared clonotypes between healthy human individuals. Produced via immunoSEQ multiplex PCR; TCRdb's table is partial and in-frame only. The sample consists of 2 million to 2.5 million clones, 90% to 96% of them appearing once. The sample taken for sequencing was naive CD4+ T cells sorted from blood. These receptors all come from a man aged 18 to 29 in good health. CDR3s include the opening cysteine and the closing phenylalanine or tryptophan. The D gene is left open where the match is weak. Only part of the rows carry a size: once, few, many, or a class if the clone is expanded.

clone_size	d_call	v_call	j_call	cdr3_aa	cdr3_nt
NA	NA	TRBV29-1	TRBJ2-5	CSVVGGETQYF	TGCAGCGTTGTGGGGGGAGAGACCCAGTACTTC
NA	TRBD2	TRBV14	TRBJ2-2	CASSHNMRERNTGELFF	TGTGCCAGCAGCCATAATATGCGGGAGAGGAACACCGGGGAGCTGTTTTTT
NA	NA	TRBV10-2	TRBJ1-1	CASSEQVSTEAFF	TGCGCCAGTTCCGAACAGGTGAGCACTGAAGCTTTCTTT
NA	TRBD2	TRBV5-4	TRBJ2-3	CASRPGLAGVSTDTQYF	TGTGCCAGCAGACCTGGACTAGCGGGGGTAAGCACAGATACGCAGTATTTT
NA	TRBD1	TRBV28	TRBJ1-5	CASRHRGGGQPQHF	TGTGCCAGCAGACACAGGGGTGGGGGTCAGCCCCAGCATTTT
NA	NA	TRBV19	TRBJ1-1	CASSTDINTEAFF	TGTGCCAGTAGTACGGACATAAACACTGAAGCTTTCTTT
NA	TRBD1	TRBV30	TRBJ2-7	CAWSRDRGVSYEQYF	TGTGCCTGGAGTCGGGACAGGGGAGTTTCCTACGAGCAGTACTTC
NA	NA	TRBV2	TRBJ1-1	CASSVRRTNTEAFF	TGTGCCAGCAGTGTCCGGCGGACGAACACTGAAGCTTTCTTT
NA	TRBD1	TRBV5-1	TRBJ2-1	CASIGGLSRYEQFF	TGCGCCAGCATAGGGGGCTTGTCCCGATATGAGCAGTTCTTC
NA	NA	TRBV27	TRBJ1-5	CASSLSRESNQPQHF	TGTGCCAGCAGTTTATCGAGGGAGAGCAATCAGCCCCAGCATTTT
NA	NA	TRBV5-6	TRBJ2-3	CASSLEVAASDTQYF	TGTGCCAGCAGCTTGGAAGTAGCGGCGTCAGATACGCAGTATTTT
NA	NA	TRBV4-1	TRBJ2-1	CASSQGLAPSYNEQFF	TGCGCCAGCAGCCAAGGTTTGGCTCCCTCCTACAATGAGCAGTTCTTC
NA	NA	TRBV29-1	TRBJ1-1	CSVEGAMNTEAFF	TGCAGCGTTGAAGGGGCGATGAACACTGAAGCTTTCTTT
once	TRBD2	TRBV29-1	TRBJ2-3	CSVRLAGLTDTQYF	TGCAGCGTAAGACTAGCGGGATTGACGGATACGCAGTATTTT
NA	TRBD1	TRBV19	TRBJ2-5	CASRNRGLGETQYF	TGTGCCAGTAGAAACAGGGGGCTCGGGGAGACCCAGTACTTC
NA	NA	TRBV2	TRBJ1-1	CASSETAGTVTEAFF	TGTGCCAGCAGTGAAACAGCAGGGACGGTCACTGAAGCTTTCTTT
NA	NA	TRBV6-1	TRBJ2-7	CASSETLRGYEQYF	TGTGCCAGCAGTGAAACCCTCAGGGGCTACGAGCAGTACTTC